This is a list of T cell receptor beta chains from one sample in a study of T-cell memory formation after mild COVID-19. One entry per CDR3 protein, called by TCRdb with MiXCR from the 5' RACE reads. The table has under 600,000 distinct CDR3 sequences, roughly 20% seen once; the top ten hold approximately 8.4%. The sequencing input was PBMCs or a T cell subset sorted from them (not recorded which). The receptors shown here come from an adult woman who had mild COVID-19 (a few samples of this study predate the infection). Cell type and time point are not known. The conserved cysteine and the conserved F or W are not part of the CDR3 here. The order of the fields is V gene, J gene, CDR3 protein.

V gene: TRBV12-3/TRBV12-4; J gene: TRBJ2-2; CDR3 protein: ASSQGAVSGELF
V gene: TRBV7-9; J gene: TRBJ2-3; CDR3 protein: ASNTQFSARAPGTQY
V gene: TRBV3-1; J gene: TRBJ2-2; CDR3 protein: ASRQGADTGELF
V gene: TRBV7-3; J gene: TRBJ2-3; CDR3 protein: ASSLTRGDTQY
V gene: TRBV4-1; J gene: TRBJ2-7; CDR3 protein: ASSQGDLSSYEQY
V gene: TRBV7-6; J gene: TRBJ2-5; CDR3 protein: ASNAVPSQGETQY
V gene: TRBV20-1; J gene: TRBJ2-7; CDR3 protein: SARGPTGSSYEQY
V gene: TRBV15; J gene: TRBJ1-2; CDR3 protein: ATSRDGGSSRYT
V gene: TRBV6-5; J gene: TRBJ2-7; CDR3 protein: ASSHAHRTEQY
V gene: TRBV4-1; J gene: TRBJ2-5; CDR3 protein: ASSSGLPQETQY
V gene: TRBV20-1; J gene: TRBJ2-7; CDR3 protein: SASPSGLAGDEQY
V gene: TRBV20-1; J gene: TRBJ2-1; CDR3 protein: SASRGNPYNEQF
V gene: TRBV12-3/TRBV12-4; J gene: TRBJ1-1; CDR3 protein: ASSRIGRAEAF
V gene: TRBV30; J gene: TRBJ1-1; CDR3 protein: AWSKDILYAEAF
V gene: TRBV12-3/TRBV12-4; J gene: TRBJ2-3; CDR3 protein: ASSKRELSTDTQY
V gene: TRBV6-5; J gene: TRBJ1-2; CDR3 protein: ASSYLGGTQDGYT
V gene: TRBV5-1; J gene: TRBJ2-5; CDR3 protein: ASSLGGQGSKTQY
V gene: TRBV19; J gene: TRBJ2-7; CDR3 protein: ASSLDSGRAGEQY
V gene: TRBV9; J gene: TRBJ1-3; CDR3 protein: ASSARVSGNTIY
V gene: TRBV4-2; J gene: TRBJ2-5; CDR3 protein: ASSQGGEETQY
V gene: TRBV20-1; J gene: TRBJ2-2; CDR3 protein: SARAGGANTGELF
V gene: TRBV18; J gene: TRBJ1-1; CDR3 protein: ASSPRGTQNTEAF
V gene: TRBV4-1; J gene: TRBJ2-7; CDR3 protein: ASSPGTGGPYEQY
V gene: TRBV21-1; J gene: TRBJ1-1; CDR3 protein: ASPPVAEAF
V gene: TRBV7-8; J gene: TRBJ2-3; CDR3 protein: ASRDGVHGTQY
V gene: TRBV7-8; J gene: TRBJ1-5; CDR3 protein: ASSLNGQAGQPQH
V gene: TRBV20-1; J gene: TRBJ2-7; CDR3 protein: SASGQGNPPSYEQY
V gene: TRBV24-1; J gene: TRBJ2-5; CDR3 protein: ATSEAQETQY
V gene: TRBV12-3/TRBV12-4; J gene: TRBJ2-1; CDR3 protein: ASSLFPSDSSYNEQF
V gene: TRBV3-1; J gene: TRBJ2-7; CDR3 protein: ASSQGPTSYEQY
V gene: TRBV10-3; J gene: TRBJ2-3; CDR3 protein: AMAKGGSTDTQY
V gene: TRBV24-1; J gene: TRBJ2-4; CDR3 protein: ATSDSPDGNIQY
V gene: TRBV29-1; J gene: TRBJ2-1; CDR3 protein: SVERASGGVEQF
V gene: TRBV7-9; J gene: TRBJ2-1; CDR3 protein: ASSLVGTSGPNNEQF
V gene: TRBV20-1; J gene: TRBJ2-5; CDR3 protein: SAPGGGKYQETQY
V gene: TRBV5-1; J gene: TRBJ2-7; CDR3 protein: ASSSVQGGYEQY
V gene: TRBV29-1; J gene: TRBJ2-1; CDR3 protein: SGHSGAVNEQF
V gene: TRBV6-6; J gene: TRBJ1-4; CDR3 protein: ASSDYRGEKLF
V gene: TRBV7-9; J gene: TRBJ2-5; CDR3 protein: ASVGETQY